The clone carrying this TCR beta chain was seen a few times. Its antigen remains unidentified. Individual cDNA molecules were tagged with unique molecular identifiers, the study reported. TCRdb re-called the 5' RACE reads with MiXCR, one entry per CDR3 protein. The sample has 70,000 or so distinct CDR3 sequences; 12% are singletons. This record belongs to a study of early T cells in non-severe SARS-CoV-2 infection. The length of the CDR3 is 13 residues. Germline V gives CDR1 MNHEY, CDR2 SVGEGT. The ends were cut back, 2 bases at V and 2 bases at J, with 7 bases in the middle. Study results and caveats: Anti-spike CD8 specificities were favored by VDJdb matching, whose results missed private and CD4 specificities.

V gene TRBV6-2 or TRBV6-3 combines with J gene TRBJ2-7; tentative D call: TRBD2 (5 bases). The sequencing input was whole blood. The TCR sequence derives from an adult who was a healthcare worker with PCR-confirmed SARS-CoV-2 infection or an uninfected control (not recorded which). CDR3: CASSYVTTYEQYF. The CDR3 coding sequence is TGTGCCAGCAGTTACGTGACTACCTACGAGCAGTACTTC.